This TCR beta chain was documented in a study of shared clonotypes between healthy human individuals. Study context: The plates for each donor numbered three CD4 naive, three CD4 memory, two CD8 naive and one CD8 memory.

Findings of the study overall: The four-donor shared clonotypes exceeded non-shared clonotypes in generation probability, with non-shared ones scoring lower.

Clones were sequenced by immunoSEQ multiplex PCR, and TCRdb holds only the in-frame ones, with some missing. The sample has 950,000 to 1,300,000 clones, around 74% seen once. Germline loops: CDR1 SGHRS, CDR2 YFSETQ. Trimming took off 0 bases at V and 5 bases at J, with 13 bases between the two ends. The CDR3 consists of 15 residues. Concerning this clone: What it binds is unknown.

CD4+ cell separation produced CD45RA+ naive and CD45RA-negative memory subsets. The sequencing sample was made of memory CD4+ T cells sorted from blood. Specified subset: CD45RA-negative fraction. This rearrangement joins TRBV5-1 to TRBJ2-3; D uncertain. This TCR was recovered from a man younger than 30 in good health. The CDR3 loop reads CASSLDLGGVDTQYF. In nucleotides, the CDR3 is TGCGCCAGCAGCTTGGATCTGGGCGGTGTAGATACGCAGTATTTT. Full variable domain (missing parts from reference TRBV5-1 and TRBJ2-3): KAGVTQTPRYLIKTRGQQVTLSCSPISGHRSVSWYQQTPGQGLQFLFEYFSETQRNKGNFPGRFSGRQFSNSRSEMNVSTLELGDSALYLCASSLDLGGVDTQYFGPGTRLTVL.